This note documents a single T cell receptor beta chain sequence. The target antigen is unknown. The data were obtained in a study of Graves' ophthalmopathy and Graves' hyperthyroidism. Whole-study results and caveats: A model of 13 signatures distinguished ophthalmopathy from stable hyperthyroidism at roughly 86% sensitivity and 81.08% specificity. The model predicted ophthalmopathy progression with around 70% sensitivity and around 74% specificity. Detection in blood was also observed for most expanded thyroid clonotypes above 0.001 frequency.

The V end lost 1 base, the J end lost 6 bases, and 27 bases lay between the germline ends. Per the germline V gene, CDR1 is SQVTM and CDR2 is ANQGSEA. The CDR3 has 18 residues. Amplifying from RNA transcripts, the study obtained TCR beta CDR3 regions. The workflow started with a first-round RT-PCR run with HTBI primers and then moved on to a second-round multiplex PCR. TCRdb passed the multiplex PCR reads through MiXCR, listing each CDR3 protein once. The sample shows around 1,200,000 distinct CDR3 sequences, approximately 35% of them seen only once. The authors diagnosed from clinical symptoms, serum thyroxine, TRAb, thyroid ultrasound and orbital computed tomography.

Sequencing used peripheral blood or thyroid tissue (not recorded which). This TCR came from an adult man with Graves' hyperthyroidism. V gene TRBV29-1 combines with J gene TRBJ1-1, with a possible D match to TRBD1 (5 bases). For the CDR3, the DNA is TGCAGCGTTGAAGTCTACGAGAGGGGCGAAGGCTACGATGCTGAAGCTTTCTTT. This sequence encodes CSVEVYERGEGYDAEAFF. The variable domain in full, completed from reference TRBV29-1 and TRBJ1-1, reads SAVISQKPSRDICQRGTSLTIQCQVDSQVTMMFWYRQQPGQSLTLIATANQGSEATYESGFVIDKFPISRPNLTFSTLTVSNMSPEDSSIYLCSVEVYERGEGYDAEAFFGQGTRLTVV.